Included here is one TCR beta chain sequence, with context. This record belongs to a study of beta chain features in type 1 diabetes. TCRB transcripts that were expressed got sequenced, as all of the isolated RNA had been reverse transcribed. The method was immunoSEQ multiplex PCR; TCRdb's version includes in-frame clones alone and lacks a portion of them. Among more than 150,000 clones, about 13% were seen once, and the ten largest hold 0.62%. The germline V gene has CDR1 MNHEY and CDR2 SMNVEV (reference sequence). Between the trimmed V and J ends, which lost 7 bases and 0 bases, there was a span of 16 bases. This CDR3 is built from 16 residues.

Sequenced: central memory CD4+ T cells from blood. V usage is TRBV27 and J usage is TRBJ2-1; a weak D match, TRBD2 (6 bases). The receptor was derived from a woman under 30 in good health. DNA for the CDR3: TGTGCCAGCAAAGTAGCTAGCGCCAGCTCCTACAATGAGCAGTTCTTC. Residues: CASKVASASSYNEQFF.